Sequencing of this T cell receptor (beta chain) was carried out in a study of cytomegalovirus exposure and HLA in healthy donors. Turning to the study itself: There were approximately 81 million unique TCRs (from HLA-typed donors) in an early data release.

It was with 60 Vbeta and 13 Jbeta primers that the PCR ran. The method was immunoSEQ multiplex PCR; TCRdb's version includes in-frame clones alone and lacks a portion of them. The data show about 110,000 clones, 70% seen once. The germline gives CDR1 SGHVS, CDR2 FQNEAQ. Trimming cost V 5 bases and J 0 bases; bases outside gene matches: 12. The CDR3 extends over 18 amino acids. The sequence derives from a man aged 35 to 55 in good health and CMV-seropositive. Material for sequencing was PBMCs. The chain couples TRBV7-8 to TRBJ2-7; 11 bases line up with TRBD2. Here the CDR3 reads CASSDSGRALVYSYEQYV. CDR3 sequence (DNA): TGTGCCAGCAGCGATAGCGGGAGGGCCCTCGTCTACTCCTACGAGCAGTACGTC.